This TCR beta chain was sequenced during a study of regulatory T cells in long-lasting Graves disease. Libraries of TCR beta came from iRepertoire HTBI primers plus Arm-PCR of CDR3 regions. TCRdb reprocessed the multiplex PCR reads with MiXCR, giving one entry per CDR3 protein. The repertoire has fewer than 600,000 distinct CDR3 sequences, approximately 23% of them found once; the top ten carry around 12%. Ten or more counts support this clonotype. The time point was: persistent/refractory GD, antithyroid drugs over 5 years with positive TRAb. With RNA extracted from PBMCs as input, the TCR library was made. This TCR derives from a female donor with Graves disease. The input for sequencing was peripheral blood mononuclear cells (PBMCs), taken when the disease was refractory, from a patient treated with antithyroid drugs.

The CDR3 loop is CSATVAGGTKETQYF. CDR3 in DNA: TGCAGTGCCACCGTAGCGGGAGGTACTAAAGAGACCCAGTACTTC. The V and J genes are TRBV20-1 and TRBJ2-5, with TRBD2 identical over 10 bases. V was pared by 6 bases and J by 3 bases, with 10 bases of the junction left unmatched. Germline values: CDR1 DFQATT, CDR2 SNEGSKA (reference sequence). The CDR3 spans 15 residues.